Given below is one T cell receptor beta chain in context. Its target is not known. This entry comes from a study of CD8+CD57+ T cells in acquired aplastic anemia. Study details: The mean DNA yield obtained from sorted CD4+ and CD8+ cells came to approximately 3.2 ug. Study-wide points: Under 35 was the count of CD8+ CDR3 sequences that patients shared with controls.

The junction had 4 bases not matched to a gene; V was cut back by 1 base and J by 4 bases. This CDR3 is 16 amino acids long. Germline V gives CDR1 SGHVS, CDR2 FNYEAQ. Researchers used genomic DNA as the template to profile TCR beta VDJ and CDR3. TCRdb reanalysed the reads using MiXCR and keeps one entry per CDR3 protein. The sample gives 200,000 to 250,000 distinct CDR3 sequences, about 37% of which show up once; 1% to 1.3% is in the top ten. This rearrangement joins TRBV7-6 to TRBJ1-6; 7 positions agree with TRBD1. The sequenced material came from sorted CD4+, CD8+, or CD8+CD57+ T cells (not recorded which) from PBMCs. The source of this sequence is a human donor in good health, serving as a control. This chain's CDR3 is CASSLEGQTYNSPLHF. The CDR3 DNA follows: TGTGCCAGCAGCTTAGAGGGACAGACGTATAATTCACCCCTCCACTTT.